These T cell receptor beta chains were read from a single sample in a study of T cell changes during pregnancy in multiple sclerosis. Profiling relied on immunoSEQ multiplex PCR, and the TCRdb table lists in-frame clones only, not all of them. The sample has 54,000 or so clones, just under 95% seen once; the top ten hold 0.36%. Sequences were derived from CD4+ T cells from peripheral blood mononuclear cells, sampled before pregnancy. The receptors shown here come from a female donor with multiple sclerosis, enrolled in a pregnancy study. Each CDR3 is given with its conserved first and last residue. Each record gives: D gene, V gene, J gene, clone size, CDR3 protein, CDR3 DNA. D genes are given only for firm matches. The size of a clone is reported for some rows only, either as once, few or many, or as a class for expanded clones.

>-|TRBV9|TRBJ1-5|once
CASSVGGSQPQHF
TGTGCCAGCAGCGTAGGAGGGTCTCAGCCCCAGCATTTT
>-|TRBV29-1|TRBJ2-4|-
CSVEEGGKNIQYF
TGCAGCGTTGAAGAAGGGGGTAAAAACATTCAGTACTTC
>TRBD1|TRBV6-5|TRBJ1-1|-
CASSRDRTNTEAFF
TGTGCCAGCAGTAGGGACAGGACAAACACTGAAGCTTTCTTT
>-|TRBV7-9|TRBJ2-5|-
CASSEDGGETQYF
TGTGCCAGCAGCGAAGACGGGGGAGAGACCCAGTACTTC
>TRBD1|TRBV19|TRBJ1-1|-
CASSLQGADTEAFF
TGTGCCAGTAGTCTTCAGGGGGCGGACACTGAAGCTTTCTTT
>TRBD1|TRBV6-1|TRBJ2-7|once
CASSVGQGAPFEQYF
TGTGCCAGCAGTGTGGGACAGGGGGCGCCCTTCGAGCAGTACTTC
>-|TRBV19|TRBJ1-5|-
CASSKQQDQPQHF
TGTGCCAGTAGTAAACAACAGGACCAGCCCCAGCATTTT
>-|TRBV6-6|TRBJ1-5|-
CASRDISQPQHF
TGTGCCAGCAGGGACATTAGTCAGCCCCAGCATTTT
>-|TRBV21-1|TRBJ1-1|-
CASSTPGGTGVHTEAFF
TGTGCCAGCAGCACCCCCGGGGGGACAGGGGTGCACACTGAAGCTTTCTTT
>-|TRBV7-2|TRBJ1-2|-
CASSPQGYGYTF
TGTGCCAGCAGCCCACAGGGCTATGGCTACACCTTC
>-|TRBV6-1|TRBJ2-5|few
CASGGYEGPQETQYF
TGTGCCAGCGGGGGCTACGAGGGTCCTCAAGAGACCCAGTACTTC
>TRBD1|TRBV6-6|TRBJ2-1|-
CASSFRQGEQFF
TGTGCCAGCAGTTTTAGACAGGGCGAGCAGTTCTTC
>-|TRBV7-9|TRBJ2-5|-
CASSLNRQETQYF
TGTGCCAGCAGCTTAAACAGGCAAGAGACCCAGTACTTC
>TRBD1|TRBV27|TRBJ1-4|-
CASRGQGVSNEKLFF
TGTGCCAGCAGAGGACAGGGCGTTTCTAATGAAAAACTGTTTTTT
>-|TRBV11-2|TRBJ1-4|-
CASSLDRQGGEKLFF
TGTGCCAGCAGCTTAGATCGTCAGGGAGGTGAAAAACTGTTTTTT
>TRBD2|TRBV5-4|TRBJ2-7|-
CASSSYSGRFNEQYF
TGTGCCAGCAGCTCTTATAGCGGGAGGTTCAACGAGCAGTACTTC
>TRBD1|TRBV7-2|TRBJ1-5|-
CASSFGQGMPNSNQPQHF
TGTGCCAGCAGCTTCGGACAGGGGATGCCAAATAGCAATCAGCCCCAGCATTTT
>TRBD2|TRBV9|TRBJ2-1|-
CASSFTLAGPSYNEQFF
TGTGCCAGCAGCTTTACTTTAGCGGGCCCCTCCTACAATGAGCAGTTCTTC
>-|TRBV4-3|TRBJ2-1|-
CASSPQALFNEQFF
TGCGCCAGCAGCCCACAAGCGTTGTTCAATGAGCAGTTCTTC
>TRBD2|TRBV10-3|TRBJ2-1|-
CAISESGLAGYNEQFF
TGTGCCATCAGTGAGTCGGGGTTAGCGGGGTACAATGAGCAGTTCTTC
>-|TRBV5-1|TRBJ1-2|-
CASSLGAEMGYGYTF
TGCGCCAGCAGCTTGGGGGCTGAAATGGGCTATGGCTACACCTTC
>-|TRBV2|TRBJ2-7|-
CASSGYEQYF
TGTGCCAGCTCCGGCTACGAGCAGTACTTC
>TRBD2|TRBV29-1|TRBJ2-2|-
CSVGQGFWGLAGEVSTGELFF
TGCAGCGTGGGACAGGGGTTTTGGGGACTAGCGGGAGAAGTCAGCACCGGGGAGCTGTTTTTT
>-|TRBV27|TRBJ2-1|-
CASSFGPWNEQFF
TGTGCCAGCAGTTTTGGGCCTTGGAATGAGCAGTTCTTC
>TRBD2|TRBV7-2|TRBJ2-7|-
CASRPSGGHPYEQYF
TGTGCCAGCAGGCCCTCGGGGGGGCACCCCTACGAGCAGTACTTC
>-|TRBV6-6|TRBJ2-5|-
CASSRIRETQYF
TGTGCCAGCAGTCGCATCAGGGAGACCCAGTACTTC
>TRBD2|TRBV9|TRBJ2-5|-
CASSVAGGRAGETQYF
TGTGCCAGCAGCGTAGCTGGCGGGAGGGCTGGGGAGACCCAGTACTTC
>-|TRBV11-1|TRBJ2-5|-
CASTLTQGGFGTQYF
TGTGCCAGCACCCTAACACAGGGCGGGTTCGGGACCCAGTACTTC